This T cell receptor (beta chain) originates from a study of T cells in Graves' hyperthyroidism and ophthalmopathy. RNA transcripts yielded amplified TCR beta CDR3 regions. A first-round RT-PCR of the TCR CDR3 used the HTBI primer set. TCRdb recomputed calls from the multiplex PCR reads with MiXCR, one row per CDR3 protein. The profile shows 330,000 or so distinct CDR3 sequences, around a fifth of them singletons. The V gene's germline CDR1 is MGHDK and CDR2 SYGVNS. The V gene lost 3 bases and the J gene lost 5 bases, with 8 bases spanning the gap. The CDR3 runs to 14 residues. J is TRBJ1-6 and V is TRBV25-1; D remains unclear. The sequence was obtained from a man aged 50-59 years with Graves' ophthalmopathy. Sequencing used blood. The CDR3 region is CASSDVRNNSPLHF. CDR3 coding DNA: TGTGCCAGCAGTGATGTCAGGAATAATTCACCCCTCCACTTT.